This TCR beta chain appears in the sequencing data of a study of blood T cells in healthy people across ages. Concerning this clonotype: Being one base from a much bigger clone, this may be a read error.

CDR1 is SGHRS and CDR2 is YFSETQ in the germline V gene. This CDR3 has 14 residues. Sample-barcoded 5' priming and a J-beta primer mix drove a second PCR of 7 to 11 cycles. TCRdb independently ran MiXCR on the 5' RACE reads; one entry per CDR3 protein. The repertoire includes 800,000 to 950,000 distinct CDR3 sequences, almost 30% of them detected once, and about 9.4% sits in the top ten. This same sample was also taken into another study, of T cells of mothers and their children.

The clonotype was recovered from a woman aged 40-49 years in good health. The chain employs TRBV5-1 and TRBJ2-7, with 9 bases fitting TRBD1. Material: blood. The CDR3 nucleotides are TGCGCCAGCAGCTGGGACAGGGAATCCTACGAGCACTACTTC. It encodes CASSWDRESYEHYF.